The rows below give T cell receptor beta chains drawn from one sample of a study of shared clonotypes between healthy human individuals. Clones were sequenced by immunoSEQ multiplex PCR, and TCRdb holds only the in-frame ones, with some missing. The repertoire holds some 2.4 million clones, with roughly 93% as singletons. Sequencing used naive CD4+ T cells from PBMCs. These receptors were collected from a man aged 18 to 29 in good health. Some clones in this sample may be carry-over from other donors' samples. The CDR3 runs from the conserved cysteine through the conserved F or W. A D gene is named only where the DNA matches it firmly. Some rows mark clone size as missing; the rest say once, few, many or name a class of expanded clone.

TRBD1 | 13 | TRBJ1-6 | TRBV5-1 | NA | CASRQGENSPLHF | TGCGCCAGCAGACAGGGGGAAAATTCACCCCTCCACTTT
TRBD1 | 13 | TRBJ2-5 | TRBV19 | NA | CASSVPDRRTQYF | TGTGCCAGTAGTGTCCCGGACAGGCGGACCCAGTACTTC
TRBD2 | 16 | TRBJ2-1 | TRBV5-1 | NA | CASLGLAGGQYNEQFF | TGCGCCAGCTTGGGACTAGCGGGAGGGCAGTACAATGAGCAGTTCTTC
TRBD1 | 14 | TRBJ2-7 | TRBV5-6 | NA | CASVRQGVSYEQYF | TGTGCCAGCGTAAGACAGGGTGTCTCCTACGAGCAGTACTTC
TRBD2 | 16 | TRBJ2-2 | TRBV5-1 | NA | CASSLVASGNTGELFF | TGCGCCAGCAGCTTGGTAGCTAGCGGGAACACCGGGGAGCTGTTTTTT
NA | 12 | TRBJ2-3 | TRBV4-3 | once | CASSQAGGRQYF | TGCGCCAGCAGCCAAGCTGGGGGGAGGCAGTATTTT
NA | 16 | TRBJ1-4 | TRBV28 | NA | CASSFSRRELNEKLFF | TGTGCCAGCAGTTTTTCGCGCCGGGAACTTAATGAAAAACTGTTTTTT
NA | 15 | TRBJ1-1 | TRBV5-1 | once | CASSSNPGGEGEAFF | TGCGCCAGCAGCTCTAATCCGGGGGGCGAAGGTGAAGCTTTCTTT
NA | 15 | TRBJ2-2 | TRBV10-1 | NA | CASSGAGINTGELFF | TGCGCCAGCAGCGGGGCAGGGATTAACACCGGGGAGCTGTTTTTT
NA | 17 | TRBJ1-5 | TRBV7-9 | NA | CASSLYAGGDGNQPQHF | TGTGCCAGCAGCTTATACGCGGGGGGTGACGGCAATCAGCCCCAGCATTTT
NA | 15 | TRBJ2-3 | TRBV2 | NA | CASSGAALHTDTQYF | TGTGCCAGCAGTGGGGCAGCTTTACACACAGATACGCAGTATTTT
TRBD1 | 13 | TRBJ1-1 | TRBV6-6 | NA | CASSSLQGTEAFF | TGTGCCAGCAGTTCGCTACAGGGGACTGAAGCTTTCTTT
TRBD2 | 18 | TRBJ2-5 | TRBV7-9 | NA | CASTPGTSGRAGQETQYF | TGTGCCAGCACCCCGGGGACTAGCGGGAGGGCCGGCCAAGAGACCCAGTACTTC
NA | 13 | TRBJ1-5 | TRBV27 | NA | CASRQGEGQPQHF | TGTGCCAGCAGACAGGGTGAGGGGCAGCCCCAGCATTTT